Reported below is one TCR beta chain. The data were obtained in a study of blood T cell repertoires in COVID-19. Repertoires were generated with immunoSEQ multiplex PCR, while TCRdb's copy carries only in-frame clones and drops some. The sample shows around 290,000 clones, roughly 86% of them seen only once. The V and J ends lost 1 base and 2 bases respectively, with 12 bases between them. CDR1 and CDR2 from the germline V gene are LGHNA and YSLEER. This CDR3 contains 16 residues. The sequencing input was PBMCs or T cells enriched from blood (not recorded which). The chain joins TRBV4-3 to TRBJ1-3; TRBD1 is a possible D gene (5 bases). This receptor was obtained from a woman between 18 and 30 years old who had recovered from COVID-19. CDR3 residues: CASSQARGRAGNTIYF. As DNA, the CDR3 is TGCGCCAGCAGCCAAGCTCGCGGCAGGGCTGGAAACACCATATATTTT.